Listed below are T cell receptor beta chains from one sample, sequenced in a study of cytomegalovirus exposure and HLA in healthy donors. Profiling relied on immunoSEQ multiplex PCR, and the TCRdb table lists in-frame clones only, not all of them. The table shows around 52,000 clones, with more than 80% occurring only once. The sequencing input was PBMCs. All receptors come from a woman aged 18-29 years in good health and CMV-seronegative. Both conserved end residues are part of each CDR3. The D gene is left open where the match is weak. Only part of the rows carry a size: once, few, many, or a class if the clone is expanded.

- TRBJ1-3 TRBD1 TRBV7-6 TGTGCCAGCAGCTACGCCAGGGGGGCTTCTGGAAACACCATATATTTT CASSYARGASGNTIYF
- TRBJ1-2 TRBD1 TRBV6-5 TGTGCCAGCAGCCCTCTAAAGGGGGCAGACTATGGCTACACCTTC CASSPLKGADYGYTF
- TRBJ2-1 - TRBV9 TGTGCCAGCAGCCGGGACTTTGGGGCCTACAATGAGCAGTTCTTC CASSRDFGAYNEQFF
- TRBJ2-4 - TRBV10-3 TGTGCCATCAGTGATTTGGCGGTATCCGCCAAAAACATTCAGTACTTC CAISDLAVSAKNIQYF
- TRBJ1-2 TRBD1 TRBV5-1 TGCGCCAGCAGCTTGATCGGGACAGGGCAAGCTAACTATGGCTACACCTTC CASSLIGTGQANYGYTF
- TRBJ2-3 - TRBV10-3 TGTGCCATCAGTGAGTCTTCCTACCCAGATACGCAGTATTTT CAISESSYPDTQYF
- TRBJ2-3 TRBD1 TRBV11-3 TGTGCCAGCAGCTTTTCCGGGACAGGTTCCGATACGCAGTATTTT CASSFSGTGSDTQYF
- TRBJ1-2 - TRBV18 TGTGCCAGCTCACCGAACGTTCAGGGGAACTATGGCTACACCTTC CASSPNVQGNYGYTF
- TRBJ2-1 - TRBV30 TGTGCCTGGAGTGTAGGCGGTAGCGGAGATGAGCAGTTCTTC CAWSVGGSGDEQFF
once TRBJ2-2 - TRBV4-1 TGCGCCAGCAGCCAAGAGAGGACATCAAACACCGGGGAGCTGTTTTTT CASSQERTSNTGELFF
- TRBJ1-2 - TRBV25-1 TGTGCCAGCAGTGTAACCGGGGGGAGCTTTGGCTACACCTTC CASSVTGGSFGYTF